The 13 T cell receptor beta chains in this list originate from one sample, sequenced in a study of blood T cell repertoires in COVID-19. Measured with immunoSEQ multiplex PCR; TCRdb has only the in-frame clones, and not every one. The table lists some 150,000 clones, 70% to 85% of them singletons. Sample: peripheral blood. The receptors originated from a woman older than 75 in a cohort sampled during active or convalescent COVID-19.

The rearrangement links TRBV18 to TRBJ1-3, with a weak D call TRBD1 (6 bases). V was shortened by 3 bases and J by 0 bases, with 12 bases between the two germline ends. CDR3 size: 16 residues. The germline gives CDR1 KGHSH, CDR2 LQKENI. DNA of the CDR3: TGTGCCAGCTCACCGGGGACACTGATCTCTGGAAACACCATATATTTT. Translated: CASSPGTLISGNTIYF.

The genes are TRBV3-1 (or the pseudogene TRBV3-2) and TRBJ1-4; maybe TRBD1 (6 bases). Trimming took off 0 bases at V and 7 bases at J, with 15 bases between the two ends. Germline loops: CDR1 LGHDT, CDR2 YNNKEL (reference sequence). The CDR3 runs to 16 residues. The CDR3 coding sequence is TGTGCCAGCAGCCAAGAGTCGGGGGGCGGGTTTGAAAAACTGTTTTTT. The encoded protein is CASSQESGGGFEKLFF.

The DNA of the CDR3 is TGTGCCAGCAGTCTTTGGGACAGCTACGAGCAGTACTTC. Translating it yields CASSLWDSYEQYF. This chain uses TRBV6-5 with TRBJ2-7; 7 bases are a match to TRBD1. Per the germline V gene, CDR1 is MNHEY and CDR2 is SVGAGI. There are 13 residues in the CDR3. V dropped 5 bases and J dropped 3; count of bases not matched to a gene: 4.

The CDR3 protein is CASSIRDRDGNSPLHF. In nucleotides, the CDR3 is TGTGCTAGTTCTATAAGGGACAGGGACGGGAATTCACCCCTCCACTTT. The chain links TRBV12-5 to TRBJ1-6, with TRBD1 identical over 9 bases. The J segment lost 7 bases and the V segment lost 8 bases, leaving 12 bases of the junction unmatched. Germline CDR1 reads LGHNT; CDR2 reads FRNRAP. This CDR3 is built from 16 residues.

This clone was picked up a small number of times. This chain links TRBV15 with TRBJ2-3, with a tentative D call TRBD2 (5 bases). The CDR3 is 17 residues long. The germline CDR1 and CDR2 sequences are LNHNV and YYDKDF (reference sequence). V was shortened by 4 bases and J by 7 bases, with 24 bases between the two germline ends. The CDR3 nucleotides are TGTGCCACCAGCACCCAGGAGGTTCCAGGTTCGCGGAATACGCAGTATTTT. Its protein is CATSTQEVPGSRNTQYF.

Here the CDR3 DNA reads TGTGCCAGCAGCTTAGGAACGGCAGGGAACGAGCAGTTCTTC. Translated, it gives CASSLGTAGNEQFF. J is TRBJ2-1 and V is TRBV7-8; D perhaps matches TRBD1 (5 bases). Germline-derived CDR1 and CDR2 are SGHVS and FQNEAQ. The V end was cut by 1 base, the J end by 10 bases, with 14 bases between. This CDR3 comprises 14 residues.

V and J are TRBV5-1 and TRBJ2-6; TRBD1 matches at 7 bases. The germline V gene encodes CDR1 SGHRS and CDR2 YFSETQ. Unmatched junction bases numbered 5, after V lost 5 bases and J lost 3 bases. CDR3 length equals 15 residues. The DNA of the CDR3 is TGCGCCAGCAGACAGGGGAGTAGTGGGGCCAACGTCCTGACTTTC. As protein: CASRQGSSGANVLTF.

The chain is built from TRBV20-1 and TRBJ1-1; D unclear. V lost 3 bases, J lost 6 bases, and 17 bases lay in between. CDR3 length equals 14 residues. CDR1 is DFQATT and CDR2 is SNEGSKA in the germline V gene (reference sequence). The DNA for the CDR3 is TGCAGTGCTAGTATAATTAACGGAGGGTCTGAAGCTTTCTTT. This codes for CSASIINGGSEAFF.

Only one count was recorded for this clone. This chain links TRBV5-1 with TRBJ2-1, with 13 bases fitting TRBD2. Germline trimming cut 4 bases from V and 5 bases from J; bases unmatched to any gene: 3. The CDR3 spans 15 residues. Looked up from germline, CDR1 is SGHRS and CDR2 is YFSETQ. The DNA of the CDR3 is TGCGCCAGCAGCCTACTAGCGGGGGGGAACAATGAGCAGTTCTTC. This encodes CASSLLAGGNNEQFF. The whole variable domain, filled in from reference TRBV5-1 and TRBJ2-1, reads KAGVTQTPRYLIKTRGQQVTLSCSPISGHRSVSWYQQTPGQGLQFLFEYFSETQRNKGNFPGRFSGRQFSNSRSEMNVSTLELGDSALYLCASSLLAGGNNEQFFGPGTRLTVL.

V and J are TRBV5-1 and TRBJ2-1; perhaps TRBD1 as D (6 bases). V lost 2 bases and J 5 bases, leaving 14 bases between the germline ends. Germline V gene sequence: CDR1 SGHRS, CDR2 YFSETQ. This CDR3 comprises 15 residues. The CDR3 loop reads CASSLGRQENNEQFF. The DNA for the CDR3 is TGCGCCAGCAGCTTAGGCAGACAGGAAAACAATGAGCAGTTCTTC. Together with reference TRBV5-1 and TRBJ2-1, the CDR3 gives the full variable domain: KAGVTQTPRYLIKTRGQQVTLSCSPISGHRSVSWYQQTPGQGLQFLFEYFSETQRNKGNFPGRFSGRQFSNSRSEMNVSTLELGDSALYLCASSLGRQENNEQFFGPGTRLTVL.

The rearrangement links TRBV18 to TRBJ1-1; the match to TRBD1 covers 7 bases. Germline trimming cut 0 bases from V and 10 bases from J; bases unmatched to any gene: 2. The CDR3 has 12 amino acids. The germline V gene encodes CDR1 KGHSH and CDR2 LQKENI. CDR3 nucleotides: TGTGCCAGCTCACCACCGGGACAGCGAGCTTTCTTT. Its protein is CASSPPGQRAFF. The complete variable domain, with remaining parts taken from reference TRBV18 and TRBJ1-1, reads NAGVMQNPRHLVRRRGQEARLRCSPMKGHSHVYWYRQLPEEGLKFMVYLQKENIIDESGMPKERFSAEFPKEGPSILRIQQVVRGDSAAYFCASSPPGQRAFFGQGTRLTVV.

The rearrangement joins TRBV6-2 or TRBV6-3 to TRBJ1-2, with unresolved D. The CDR3 contains 16 residues. The germline V gene has CDR1 MNHEY and CDR2 SVGEGT. Trimming cost V 2 bases and J 3 bases, with 16 bases left between them. CDR3 coding DNA: TGTGCCAGCAGTTACGAAGGAAGAGGAGGTGACTATGGCTACACCTTC. Amino acids: CASSYEGRGGDYGYTF.

This rearrangement joins TRBV11-1 to TRBJ1-5; D not resolved. Trimming shortened V by 5 bases and J by 6 bases, and 11 bases separated the two germline ends. CDR1 and CDR2 (germline): SGHAT, FQDESV (reference sequence). The CDR3 contains 13 residues. The CDR3 bases are TGTGCCAGCAGCGGGAGCGCTGGTCAGCCCCAGCATTTT. Translated: CASSGSAGQPQHF.